The T cell receptor (beta chain) described here comes from a study of cytomegalovirus exposure and HLA in healthy donors. A note on this clone: What it binds is unknown.

Everyone who donated was a healthy bone marrow donor. Study results and limitations: The authors assumed roughly uniform sequencing depth across donors for presence/absence analyses. Per published reports, the classifier diagnosed cytomegalovirus status with high specificity and sensitivity.

PCR involved 60 Vbeta and 13 Jbeta primers. In the original processing: In a later analysis, of roughly 83 million unique beta chains, about 11 million appeared in at least two donors. Data came from immunoSEQ multiplex PCR; TCRdb stores just in-frame clones and leaves some out. The V and J calls and the clone size are those of that table, but D and trimming were determined from the DNA. The table lists some 180,000 clones, 76% of them singletons, with about 1.5% in the top ten. CDR1 is MNHEY and CDR2 is SMNVEV in the germline V gene (reference sequence). Losses at the gene ends were 2 bases for V and 9 bases for J; bases not matched to a gene: 9. The CDR3 extends over 15 amino acids.

J is TRBJ2-5 and V is TRBV27; TRBD2 matches at 10 bases. The sample taken for sequencing was PBMCs. The sequence was obtained from a man aged 18 to 35 in good health and CMV-seronegative. The CDR3 sequence is CASSLLSSGSRAQYF. The CDR3 DNA reads as TGTGCCAGCAGTTTACTGTCTAGCGGGAGTCGGGCCCAGTACTTC.